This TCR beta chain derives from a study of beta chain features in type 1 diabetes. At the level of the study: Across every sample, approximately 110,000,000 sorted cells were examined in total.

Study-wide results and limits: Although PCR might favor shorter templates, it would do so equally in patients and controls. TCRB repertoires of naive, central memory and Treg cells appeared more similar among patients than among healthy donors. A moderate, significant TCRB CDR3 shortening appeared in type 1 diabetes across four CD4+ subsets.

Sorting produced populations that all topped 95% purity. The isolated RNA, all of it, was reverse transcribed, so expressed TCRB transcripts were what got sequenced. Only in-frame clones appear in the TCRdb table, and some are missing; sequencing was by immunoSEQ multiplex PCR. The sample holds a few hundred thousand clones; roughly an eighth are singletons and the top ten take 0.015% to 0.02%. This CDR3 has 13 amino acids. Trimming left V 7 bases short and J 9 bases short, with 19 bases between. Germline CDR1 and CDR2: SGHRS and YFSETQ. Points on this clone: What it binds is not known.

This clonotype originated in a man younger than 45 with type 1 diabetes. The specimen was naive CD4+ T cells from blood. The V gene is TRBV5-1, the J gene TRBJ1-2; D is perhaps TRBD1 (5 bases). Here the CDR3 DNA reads TGCGCCAGCCGCCGGGACTCCGGAGTGAGCTACACCTTC. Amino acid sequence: CASRRDSGVSYTF. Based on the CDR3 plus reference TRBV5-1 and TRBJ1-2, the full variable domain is KAGVTQTPRYLIKTRGQQVTLSCSPISGHRSVSWYQQTPGQGLQFLFEYFSETQRNKGNFPGRFSGRQFSNSRSEMNVSTLELGDSALYLCASRRDSGVSYTFGSGTRLTVV.